Included here is one T cell receptor beta chain sequence, with context. Those with hyperthyroidism were 18 to 65 years old, newly diagnosed, and ill for under 2 months. Uncontrolled infection, other autoimmune disease, pregnancy or lactation excluded patients. Clinical symptoms, serum thyroxine and TRAb, thyroid ultrasound and orbital computed tomography were used for the diagnoses. V shed 5 bases and J 7 bases; nucleotides not matched to a gene: 14. CDR1 and CDR2 (germline): SGDLS, YYNGEE. The CDR3 is 16 residues long. TCR beta CDR3 regions were amplified from RNA transcripts. The HTBI set primed first-round TCR CDR3 RT-PCR. TCRdb independently ran MiXCR on the multiplex PCR reads; one entry per CDR3 protein. The sample lists hundreds of thousands of distinct CDR3 sequences, over 35% occurring once. The entry originates in a study of T cells in Graves' hyperthyroidism and ophthalmopathy.

The chain couples TRBV9 to TRBJ2-5; 10 bases are a match to TRBD1. The TCR was taken from a man in his late teens or twenties with Graves' hyperthyroidism. The sample taken for sequencing was blood. DNA for the CDR3: TGTGCCAGCAGGGTTGGGGACAGGGGCGCCCCGGGGACCCAGTACTTC. Protein sequence: CASRVGDRGAPGTQYF.